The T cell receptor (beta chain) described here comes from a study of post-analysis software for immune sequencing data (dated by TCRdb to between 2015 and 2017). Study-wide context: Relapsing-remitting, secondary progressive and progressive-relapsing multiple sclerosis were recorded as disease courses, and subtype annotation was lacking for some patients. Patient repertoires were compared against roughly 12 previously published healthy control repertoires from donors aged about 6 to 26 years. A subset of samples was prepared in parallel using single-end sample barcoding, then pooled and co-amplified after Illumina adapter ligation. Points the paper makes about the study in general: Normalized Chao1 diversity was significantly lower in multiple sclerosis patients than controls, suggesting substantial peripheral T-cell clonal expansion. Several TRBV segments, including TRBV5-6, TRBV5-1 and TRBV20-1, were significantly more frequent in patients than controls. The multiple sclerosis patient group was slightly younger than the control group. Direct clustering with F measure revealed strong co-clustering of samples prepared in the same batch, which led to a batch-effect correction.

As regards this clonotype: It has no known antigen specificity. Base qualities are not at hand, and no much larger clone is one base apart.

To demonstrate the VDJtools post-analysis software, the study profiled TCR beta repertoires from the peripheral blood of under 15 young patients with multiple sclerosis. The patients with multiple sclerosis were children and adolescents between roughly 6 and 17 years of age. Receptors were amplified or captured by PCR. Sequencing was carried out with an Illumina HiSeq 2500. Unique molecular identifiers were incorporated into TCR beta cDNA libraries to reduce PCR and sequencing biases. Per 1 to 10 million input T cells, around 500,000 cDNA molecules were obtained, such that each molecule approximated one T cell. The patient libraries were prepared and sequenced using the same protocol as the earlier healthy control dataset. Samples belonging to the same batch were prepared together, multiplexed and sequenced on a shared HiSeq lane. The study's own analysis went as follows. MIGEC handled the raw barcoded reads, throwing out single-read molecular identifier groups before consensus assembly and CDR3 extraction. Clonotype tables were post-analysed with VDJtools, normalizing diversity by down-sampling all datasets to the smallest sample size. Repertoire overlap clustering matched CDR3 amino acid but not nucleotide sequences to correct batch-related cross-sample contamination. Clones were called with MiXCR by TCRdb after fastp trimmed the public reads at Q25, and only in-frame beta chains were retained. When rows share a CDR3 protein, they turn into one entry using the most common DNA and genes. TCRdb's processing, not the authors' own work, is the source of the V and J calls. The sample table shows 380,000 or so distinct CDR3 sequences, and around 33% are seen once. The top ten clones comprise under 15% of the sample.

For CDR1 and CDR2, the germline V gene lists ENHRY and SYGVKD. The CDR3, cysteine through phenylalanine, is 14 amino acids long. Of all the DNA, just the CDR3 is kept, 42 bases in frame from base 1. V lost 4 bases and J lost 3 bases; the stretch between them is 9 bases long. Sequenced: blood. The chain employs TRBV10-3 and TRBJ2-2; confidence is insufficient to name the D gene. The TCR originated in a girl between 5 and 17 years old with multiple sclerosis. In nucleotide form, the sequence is TGTGCCATCAGTGGGACCGATGACACCGGGGAGCTGTTTTTT. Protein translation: CAISGTDDTGELFF.